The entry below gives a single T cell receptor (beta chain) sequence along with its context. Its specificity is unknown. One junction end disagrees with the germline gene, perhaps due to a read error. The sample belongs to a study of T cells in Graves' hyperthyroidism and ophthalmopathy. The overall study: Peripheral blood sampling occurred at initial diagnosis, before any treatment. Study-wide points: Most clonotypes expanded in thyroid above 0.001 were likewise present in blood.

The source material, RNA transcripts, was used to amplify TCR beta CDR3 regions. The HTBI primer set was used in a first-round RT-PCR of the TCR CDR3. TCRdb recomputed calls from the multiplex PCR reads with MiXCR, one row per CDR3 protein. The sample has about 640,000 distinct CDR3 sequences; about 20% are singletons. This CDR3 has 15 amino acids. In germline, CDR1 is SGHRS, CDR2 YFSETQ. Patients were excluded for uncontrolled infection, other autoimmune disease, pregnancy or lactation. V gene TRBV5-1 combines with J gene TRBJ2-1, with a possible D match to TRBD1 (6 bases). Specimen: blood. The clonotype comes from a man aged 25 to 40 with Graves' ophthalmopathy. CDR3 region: CASSLFRQEYNEQFF. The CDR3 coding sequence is TGTGCCAGCAGCTTGTTTAGACAGGAATACAATGAGCAGTTCTTC.